This T cell receptor beta chain came from a study of T cells in Graves' hyperthyroidism and ophthalmopathy. Findings and limits, study-wide: Separating ophthalmopathy from stable hyperthyroidism was achieved by a 13 V-J model.

Absent ophthalmopathy progression within 18 months defined stable Graves' hyperthyroidism. Diagnostic decisions used clinical symptoms, serum thyroxine and TRAb, thyroid ultrasound and orbital computed tomography. Amplification of TCR beta CDR3 regions used RNA as the template. Researchers ran a first-round RT-PCR on the TCR CDR3 using the HTBI primer set. TCRdb analysed the multiplex PCR reads with MiXCR anew, one entry per CDR3 protein. The sample includes more than 150,000 distinct CDR3 sequences, 17% seen only once; the top ten take roughly 29%. Germline-derived CDR1 and CDR2 are LNHDA and SQIVND (reference sequence). V lost 1 base to trimming and J lost 4 bases, with 13 bases between them. There are 15 residues in the CDR3. This clonotype was seen at least ten times. Its antigen is currently unknown.

Sequencing was performed on blood. The receptor was derived from a woman aged 45-65 years with Graves' hyperthyroidism. The chain recombines TRBV19 with TRBJ1-2, with D perhaps TRBD1 (5 bases). CDR3 in DNA: TGTGCCAGTAGTATAGTAAGGGCCGGGACCTATGGCTACACCTTC. This encodes CASSIVRAGTYGYTF.